This record looks at one T cell receptor (beta chain) sequence and its context. The data belong to a study of control samples from healthy donors and cancer patients. The table came from immunoSEQ multiplex PCR; TCRdb's copy has only in-frame clones and leaves some out. Of roughly 81,000 clones in the sample, around 83% were seen once. The CDR3 sequence is 15 residues long. The germline gives CDR1 KGHDR, CDR2 SFDVKD. V lost 9 bases and J lost 0, with 14 bases in between. The chain uses TRBV24-1 and TRBJ1-5; D perhaps matches TRBD1 (6 bases). This TCR was sampled from a man aged 55 to 70 with head and neck cancer. Sequencing input: PBMCs. CDR3 DNA sequence: TGTGCCACCCAGGGGACAATTTATAGCAATCAGCCCCAGCATTTT. Its translation: CATQGTIYSNQPQHF.